This T cell receptor (beta chain) was found in a study of cytomegalovirus exposure and HLA in healthy donors. Study-wide results and limits: The classifier reportedly diagnosed cytomegalovirus status with high specificity and sensitivity.

This CDR3 is 16 amino acids long. J gave up 0 bases and V 2 bases, and 3 bases lay outside the gene matches. The V gene's germline CDR1 is MNHEY and CDR2 SVGAGI. About this clone: Its cognate antigen is unknown. The sample has other DNA sequences that encode this CDR3 too.

PCR involved 60 Vbeta and 13 Jbeta primers. Measured with immunoSEQ multiplex PCR; TCRdb has only the in-frame clones, and not every one. This sample has roughly 90,000 clones, with approximately 84% found just once. The specimen sequenced was PBMCs. The chain is built from TRBV6-5 and TRBJ2-1; 8 positions match TRBD2. This sequence was found in a man in his late teens or twenties in good health and CMV-seronegative. CDR3 sequence: CASSYVSGSSYNEQFF. CDR3 nucleotides: TGTGCCAGCAGTTACGTGAGCGGGAGCTCCTACAATGAGCAGTTCTTC.